The clone carrying this TCR beta chain was observed a single time. Per the authors' pipeline: Amplification from reference gene primers served as the basis for estimated nucleated cell counts. The protocol was immunoSEQ multiplex PCR, while the TCRdb copy is restricted to in-frame clones and leaves out a portion. V and J calls and clone size are those listed in that table; D and trimming were worked out from the DNA. The sample lists 230,000 or so clones; roughly 85% were seen once. CDR3 length: 14 amino acids. V shed 7 bases and J 2 bases; nucleotides not matched to a gene: 4. Germline V gene data show CDR1 as SNHLY and CDR2 as FYNNEI. The data derive from a study of blood T cell repertoires in COVID-19. Those who participated ranged in age from roughly 18 to 95 years and resided in 20 to 25 US areas.

This chain connects TRBV2 to TRBJ1-2; the match to TRBD1 covers 10 bases. The TCR was taken from a woman in her forties or fifties who had been exposed to COVID-19. Sequenced input: PBMCs or T cells enriched from blood (not recorded which). The DNA of the CDR3 is TGTGCCAGCAAGAGACAGGGGGCCAACTATGGCTACACCTTC. Encoded protein: CASKRQGANYGYTF.